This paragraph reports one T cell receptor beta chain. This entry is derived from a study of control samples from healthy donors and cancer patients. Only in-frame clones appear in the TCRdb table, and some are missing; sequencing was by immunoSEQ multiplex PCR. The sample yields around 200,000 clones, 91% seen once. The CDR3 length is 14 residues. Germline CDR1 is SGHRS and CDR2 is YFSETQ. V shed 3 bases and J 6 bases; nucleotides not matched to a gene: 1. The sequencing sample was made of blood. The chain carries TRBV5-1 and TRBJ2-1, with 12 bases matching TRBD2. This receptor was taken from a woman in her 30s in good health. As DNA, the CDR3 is TGCGCCAGCAGCTCGACTAGCGGGAGCAATGAGCAGTTCTTC. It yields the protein CASSSTSGSNEQFF.